This record concerns one TCR beta chain sequence. Other nucleotide sequences in the sample specify the same CDR3. This entry belongs to a study of control samples from healthy donors and cancer patients. Method: immunoSEQ multiplex PCR; TCRdb's copy keeps in-frame clones and lacks some. The sample has 150,000 to 200,000 clones; 94% are singletons. Trimming stripped 5 bases from V and 6 bases from J, with 9 bases between. Germline V gene lookup returns CDR1 KGHDR and CDR2 SFDVKD. The CDR3 runs 13 residues. The V gene is TRBV24-1, the J gene TRBJ2-2, with unresolved D. The TCR comes from a woman younger than 30 in good health. Sequenced input: blood. CDR3 region: CATSGVQAGELFF. The CDR3 nucleotides are TGTGCCACCAGTGGTGTCCAAGCCGGGGAGCTGTTTTTT.